Following are 27 T cell receptor beta chains from one sample sequenced in a study of blood T cell repertoires in COVID-19. Sequencing was performed with immunoSEQ multiplex PCR; in TCRdb, only in-frame clones are kept and a portion is missing. The sample shows about 300,000 clones, around 84% of them seen only once. Sequencing input: peripheral blood. Receptors originate from a man in his sixties or seventies with acute or convalescent COVID-19.

This sequence joins TRBV7-9 and TRBJ1-2; 10 nucleotides agree with TRBD1. This CDR3 comprises 13 residues. The V segment lost 3 bases and the J segment 7 bases; nucleotides outside the gene matches: 2. Germline assignment: CDR1 SEHNR and CDR2 FQNEAQ (reference sequence). CDR3 in amino acids: CASSLRDRGGYTF. CDR3 in DNA: TGTGCCAGCAGCTTGAGGGACAGGGGTGGCTACACCTTC.

The rearrangement links TRBV25-1 to TRBJ2-3; possibly TRBD2 for D (5 bases). The CDR3 has 11 amino acids. CDR1 MGHDK and CDR2 SYGVNS come from the germline V gene. Trimming shortened V by 6 bases and J by 5 bases, and 6 bases separated the two germline ends. The CDR3 spells CASRAGDTQYF. The CDR3 DNA sequence: TGTGCCAGCAGGGCGGGAGATACGCAGTATTTT.

As concerns this clone: This same CDR3 is encoded by further DNA sequences in the sample. The J gene is TRBJ2-7, the V gene TRBV12-3 or TRBV12-4, with 8 bases that match TRBD1. The trim removed 6 bases at V and 2 bases at J, leaving 3 bases unmatched. The CDR3 runs to 13 residues. DNA of the CDR3: TGTGCCAGCAGCAGGACAGGGACCTACGAGCAGTACTTC. It is translated as CASSRTGTYEQYF.

This clone was recorded once. The chain is built from TRBV12-3 or TRBV12-4 and TRBJ1-6; the D gene is possibly TRBD1 (5 bases). The ends were cut back, 7 bases at V and 7 bases at J, with 8 bases in the middle. This CDR3 is 12 amino acids long. The CDR3 DNA follows: TGTGCCAGCACGCGACAGAATTCACCCCTCCACTTT. This gives the protein CASTRQNSPLHF.

This clone occurred once. The chain employs TRBV7-2 and TRBJ1-2; D is undetermined. Germline CDR1 and CDR2: SGHTA and FQGNSA. The germline V and J ends were trimmed by 0 bases and 14 bases, with 22 bases remaining between them. This CDR3 region has 15 residues. The CDR3 protein is CASSLAPVSARELTF. DNA for the CDR3: TGTGCCAGCAGCTTAGCACCCGTCTCAGCCCGGGAATTAACCTTC. The full variable domain, its missing parts supplied by reference TRBV7-2 and TRBJ1-2, is GAGVSQSPSNKVTEKGKDVELRCDPISGHTALYWYRQSLGQGLEFLIYFQGNSAPDKSGLPSDRFSAERTGGSVSTLTIQRTQQEDSAVYLCASSLAPVSARELTFGSGTRLTVV.

CDR3 region: CASSESGTGYTGELFF. As DNA, the CDR3 is TGCGCCAGCAGTGAGTCCGGGACAGGGTACACCGGGGAGCTGTTTTTT. V is TRBV10-1 and J is TRBJ2-2; 9 bases agree with TRBD1. J gave up 3 bases and V 0 bases, and 2 bases lay outside the gene matches. This CDR3 contains 16 residues. Germline-derived CDR1 and CDR2 are WNHNN and SYGVQD (reference sequence).

CDR3 protein: CSVRGGRSYNEQFF. The CDR3, as DNA: TGCAGCGTCCGGGGGGGTAGGTCCTACAATGAGCAGTTCTTC. The chain combines TRBV29-1 with TRBJ2-1; 8 nucleotides match TRBD2. The CDR3 spans 14 residues. V shed 6 bases, J shed 1 base, and the junction held 5 bases outside the gene matches. The germline V gene encodes CDR1 SQVTM and CDR2 ANQGSEA.

V is TRBV27 and J is TRBJ1-1; D remains ambiguous. Germline V lookup: CDR1 MNHEY, CDR2 SMNVEV (reference sequence). Trimming stripped 3 bases from V and 4 bases from J, with 12 bases between. This CDR3 contains 14 residues. CDR3 DNA: TGTGCCAGCAGTTTCGCGGGTAGCTCCACTGAAGCTTTCTTT. Protein sequence: CASSFAGSSTEAFF.

This chain joins TRBV3-1 (or the pseudogene TRBV3-2) and TRBJ2-5; D perhaps matches TRBD1 (6 bases). Germline V lookup: CDR1 LGHDT, CDR2 YNNKEL (reference sequence). CDR3 length equals 14 residues. Trimming took 4 bases from V and 2 from J, leaving 11 bases between them. The CDR3 DNA sequence: TGTGCCAGCAGCCCCAGACAGGAGCAAGAGACCCAGTACTTC. Residues: CASSPRQEQETQYF.

The CDR3 sequence is CASSQEHRTANYEQYF. CDR3 DNA sequence: TGCGCCAGCAGCCAAGAACATCGGACAGCTAATTACGAGCAGTACTTC. The V and J genes are TRBV4-1 and TRBJ2-7, with a tentative D call TRBD1 (6 bases). This CDR3 comprises 16 residues. The V and J ends lost 0 bases and 4 bases respectively, with 16 bases between them. Germline loops: CDR1 MGHRA, CDR2 YSYEKL.

The V call is TRBV28, the J call TRBJ2-3; 8 positions agree with TRBD2. Germline CDR1 reads MDHEN; CDR2 reads SYDVKM. J gave up 4 bases and V 3 bases, and 6 bases lay outside the gene matches. The length of the CDR3 is 15 residues. DNA of the CDR3: TGTGCCAGCAGTTTTTCCAGCGGGAGACCAGATACGCAGTATTTT. This translates into CASSFSSGRPDTQYF.

This clone has a single count. The rearrangement uses TRBV6-4 and TRBJ1-1, with 9 bases lining up with TRBD1. V dropped 5 bases and J dropped 1; count of bases not matched to a gene: 2. The germline gives CDR1 MRHNA, CDR2 SNTAGT. CDR3 length equals 14 residues. The CDR3 region has the DNA TGTGCCAGCAGTCCGGACAGGGGGAACACTGAAGCTTTCTTT. It encodes CASSPDRGNTEAFF.

This chain links TRBV10-3 with TRBJ2-5, with 7 positions matching TRBD2. V trimming: 2 bases; J trimming: 0 bases; junction bases outside the gene matches: 15. Germline loops: CDR1 ENHRY, CDR2 SYGVKD. The CDR3 has 19 residues. The DNA for the CDR3 is TGTGCCATCAGTGAGAGGGGAGTGGCTAGCGGAGGCTACCAAGAGACCCAGTACTTC. The encoded protein is CAISERGVASGGYQETQYF.

The rearrangement uses TRBV15 and TRBJ2-5; TRBD1 matches 8 bases. From germline, CDR1 is LNHNV and CDR2 YYDKDF (reference sequence). The J segment lost 4 bases and the V segment lost 5 bases, leaving 9 bases of the junction unmatched. The CDR3 spans 15 residues. The CDR3 DNA reads TGTGCCACCAGCTCCCGGACAGGGCTAAGAGAGACCCAGTACTTC. Translating gives CATSSRTGLRETQYF.

The count of this clone is one. V is TRBV6-2 or TRBV6-3 and J is TRBJ1-1; 11 nucleotides match TRBD1. Germline V gene sequence: CDR1 MNHEY, CDR2 SVGEGT. The CDR3 runs 15 residues. J lost 5 bases, V lost 3 bases, and 5 bases had no gene match. CDR3 in amino acids: CASSYRGTGGTEAFF. Here the CDR3 DNA reads TGTGCCAGCAGTTATCGGGGGACAGGGGGGACTGAAGCTTTCTTT.

This chain joins TRBV5-1 and TRBJ2-3, with D uncertain. The V gene lost 1 base and the J gene lost 0 bases, with 12 bases spanning the gap. The CDR3 is 16 residues long. From germline, CDR1 is SGHRS and CDR2 YFSETQ. The CDR3 DNA reads TGCGCCAGCAGCTTGATCGGCGGTTCGAGCACAGATACGCAGTATTTT. Translated, it gives CASSLIGGSSTDTQYF. The full variable domain, in which reference TRBV5-1 and TRBJ2-3 provide the parts outside the CDR3, is KAGVTQTPRYLIKTRGQQVTLSCSPISGHRSVSWYQQTPGQGLQFLFEYFSETQRNKGNFPGRFSGRQFSNSRSEMNVSTLELGDSALYLCASSLIGGSSTDTQYFGPGTRLTVL.

The chain recombines TRBV28 with TRBJ1-2; D not resolved. With 2 bases removed from V and 0 bases from J, the gap between germline ends came to 13 bases. This CDR3 spans 16 amino acids. Germline-derived CDR1 and CDR2 are MDHEN and SYDVKM. The CDR3 loop reads CASSLLMVRSNYGYTF. The DNA for the CDR3 is TGTGCCAGCAGTTTACTTATGGTCAGATCTAACTATGGCTACACCTTC.

The genes are TRBV6-5 and TRBJ2-7; tentatively, D is TRBD1 (6 bases). V was shortened by 6 bases and J by 2 bases, with 14 bases between the two germline ends. The CDR3 sequence is 14 residues long. Germline CDR1 is MNHEY and CDR2 is SVGAGI. CDR3 bases: TGTGCCAGCAGCCGAGGACGGGACACCTACGAGCAGTACTTC. Translation: CASSRGRDTYEQYF.

The chain employs TRBV5-4 and TRBJ2-2; 8 bases agree with TRBD1. The germline CDR1 and CDR2 sequences are SGHNT and YYREEE (reference sequence). The ends lost 4 bases at V and 6 bases at J; junction bases unmatched: 5. CDR3 length: 14 amino acids. The CDR3 DNA reads TGTGCCAGCAGCACATGGGACAGGTCCGGGGAGCTGTTTTTT. Its translation is CASSTWDRSGELFF.

The chain combines TRBV3-1 (or the pseudogene TRBV3-2) with TRBJ1-5, with a possible D match to TRBD1 (6 bases). V was pared by 2 bases and J by 5 bases, with 13 bases between. CDR1 is LGHDT, CDR2 YNNKEL, per germline (reference sequence). The CDR3 has 15 residues. Written as DNA, the CDR3 is TGTGCCAGCAGCCAATGGGGGCAGGACGATCAGCCCCAGCATTTT. As protein: CASSQWGQDDQPQHF.

V and J are TRBV11-2 and TRBJ1-2; TRBD1 is a possible D gene (6 bases). This CDR3 comprises 15 residues. Germline lookup yields CDR1 SGHAT and CDR2 FQNNGV. V was cut by 2 bases and J by 0 bases, with 10 bases left in between. The DNA of the CDR3 is TGTGCCAGCAGCTTAAGGACAGAACCTAACTATGGCTACACCTTC. Protein: CASSLRTEPNYGYTF.

The chain combines TRBV29-1 with TRBJ1-5, with TRBD1 identical over 9 bases. V shed 7 bases, J shed 8 bases, and the junction held 6 bases outside the gene matches. Germline V CDR1 and CDR2: SQVTM, ANQGSEA. CDR3 length equals 12 residues. In nucleotides, the CDR3 is TGCAGCGCCGGGGACAGGGTGAAGCCCCAGCATTTT. It yields the protein CSAGDRVKPQHF. The complete variable domain, with remaining parts taken from reference TRBV29-1 and TRBJ1-5, reads SAVISQKPSRDICQRGTSLTIQCQVDSQVTMMFWYRQQPGQSLTLIATANQGSEATYESGFVIDKFPISRPNLTFSTLTVSNMSPEDSSIYLCSAGDRVKPQHFGDGTRLSIL.

In DNA form, the CDR3 reads TGCGCCAGCAGCTTGGCGGGACAGACCTACAATGAGCAGTTCTTC. Its protein product is CASSLAGQTYNEQFF. The V gene is TRBV5-1, the J gene TRBJ2-1; 7 nucleotides match TRBD1. V trimming: 0 bases; J trimming: 2 bases; junction bases outside the gene matches: 2. CDR1 SGHRS and CDR2 YFSETQ come from the germline V gene. The CDR3 totals 15 residues.

V usage is TRBV15 and J usage is TRBJ1-5; 8 nucleotides align to TRBD1. With 4 bases clipped from V and 3 bases from J, the junction kept 8 bases outside the gene matches. Germline V lookup: CDR1 LNHNV, CDR2 YYDKDF (reference sequence). This CDR3 has 16 amino acids. CDR3 amino acids: CATSNSPGGVNQPQHF. The CDR3 region has the DNA TGTGCCACCAGCAATTCACCAGGGGGCGTCAATCAGCCCCAGCATTTT.

V usage is TRBV19 and J usage is TRBJ1-2, with D possibly being TRBD1 (5 bases). This CDR3 is built from 14 residues. The V end lost 2 bases, the J end lost 6 bases, and 13 bases lay between the germline ends. Germline values: CDR1 LNHDA, CDR2 SQIVND (reference sequence). This CDR3 is CASSISGSGNGYTF. In DNA, the CDR3 is TGTGCCAGTAGTATATCAGGGTCAGGCAATGGCTACACCTTC.

This clone was counted a single time. The V and J genes are TRBV11-2 and TRBJ2-5, with D possibly matching TRBD1 (6 bases). In germline, CDR1 is SGHAT, CDR2 FQNNGV. This CDR3 has 12 residues. Trimming cost V 5 bases and J 9 bases, with 13 bases left between them. The CDR3 reads CASSVDRRAQYF. CDR3 sequence (DNA): TGTGCCAGCAGCGTCGACAGGCGGGCCCAGTACTTC.

The chain recombines TRBV21-1 with TRBJ1-2; TRBD1 is the table's D call, not checked against the DNA. TRBV21-1 is a listed pseudogene. The CDR3 totals 16 residues. The CDR3 reads CASSLLRGQGAGGYTF. As DNA, the CDR3 is TGTGCCAGCAGCCTCCTGAGGGGACAGGGGGCAGGTGGCTACACCTTC.